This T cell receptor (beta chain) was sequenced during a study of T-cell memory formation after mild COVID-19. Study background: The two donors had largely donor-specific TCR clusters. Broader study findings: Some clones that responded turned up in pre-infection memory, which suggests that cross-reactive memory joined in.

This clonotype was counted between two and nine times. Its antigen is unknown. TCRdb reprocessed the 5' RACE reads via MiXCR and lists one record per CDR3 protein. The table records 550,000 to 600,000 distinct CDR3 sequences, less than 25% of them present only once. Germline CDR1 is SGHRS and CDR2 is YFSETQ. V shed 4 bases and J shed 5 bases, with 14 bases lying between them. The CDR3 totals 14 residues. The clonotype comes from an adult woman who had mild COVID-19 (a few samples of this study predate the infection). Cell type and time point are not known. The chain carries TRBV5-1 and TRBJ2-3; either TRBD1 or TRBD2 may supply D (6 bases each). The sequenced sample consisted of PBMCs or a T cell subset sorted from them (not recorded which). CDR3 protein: CASSLKEGGDTQYF. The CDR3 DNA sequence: TGCGCCAGCAGCCTAAAGGAGGGGGGAGATACGCAGTATTTT. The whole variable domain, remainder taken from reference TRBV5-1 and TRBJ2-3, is KAGVTQTPRYLIKTRGQQVTLSCSPISGHRSVSWYQQTPGQGLQFLFEYFSETQRNKGNFPGRFSGRQFSNSRSEMNVSTLELGDSALYLCASSLKEGGDTQYFGPGTRLTVL.